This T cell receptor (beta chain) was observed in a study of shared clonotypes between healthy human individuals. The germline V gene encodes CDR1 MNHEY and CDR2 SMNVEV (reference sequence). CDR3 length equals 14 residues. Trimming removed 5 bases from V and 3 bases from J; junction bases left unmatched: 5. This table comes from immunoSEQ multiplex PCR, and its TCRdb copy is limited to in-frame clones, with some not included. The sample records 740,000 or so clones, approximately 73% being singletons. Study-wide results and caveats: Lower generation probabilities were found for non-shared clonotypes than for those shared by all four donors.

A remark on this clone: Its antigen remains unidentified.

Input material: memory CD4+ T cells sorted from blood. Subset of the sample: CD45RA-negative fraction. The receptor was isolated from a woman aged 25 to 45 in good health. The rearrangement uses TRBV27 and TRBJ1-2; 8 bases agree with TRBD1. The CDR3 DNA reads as TGTGCCAGCAGTCACTCAGGGGGCGACTATGGCTACACCTTC. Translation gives CASSHSGGDYGYTF.